This paragraph reports one TCR beta chain. Antigen specificity is unknown. TCRdb reprocessed the 5' RACE reads, with one entry per CDR3 protein and no DNA. The repertoire table contains approximately 200,000 distinct CDR3 sequences. The CDR3 runs to 14 residues. The germline CDR1 and CDR2 sequences are SGHKS and YYEKEE (reference sequence). Without any T cell sorting, total RNA was isolated from whole blood. The data were taken from a study of monozygotic twins with inflammatory bowel disease. Points from the study as a whole: The data gave no support to a single strong IBD-associated signal or clonotype. Relative to healthy twins, IBD patients had fewer clonotypes in common with others, a gap that was especially apparent with disease activity.

V gene TRBV5-5 combines with J gene TRBJ2-1; there is no DNA to check the TCRdb D call of TRBD1. The origin of this receptor is a human donor with ulcerative colitis or Crohn's disease, or a healthy co-twin of an affected twin (not recorded which). The specimen sequenced was blood. The CDR3 here is CASSGRTGHNEQFF.